The 23 T cell receptor beta chains given below trace back to one sample, sequenced in a study of blood T cell repertoires in COVID-19 (dated by TCRdb to 2018 to 2020). The method behind the library was the immunoSEQ multiplex PCR assay. TCRdb took this table from immuneACCESS and kept in-frame rearrangements with V and J called. Such tables lack part of the clones; where checked against another copy, unresolved V genes explain under half of the gap, and the rest is unexplained. A total of roughly 200,000 clones appear in this sample, around 88% of them only once. The ten largest make up around 6% of the sample. Sequencing used PBMCs or T cells enriched from blood (not recorded which). The receptor set was obtained from a middle-aged man with acute COVID-19.

The CDR3 DNA sequence: TGTGCCGCGCGGGGCCCGAACACTGAAGCTTTCTTT. Protein product: CAARGPNTEAFF. The chain employs TRBV30 and TRBJ1-1; possibly TRBD1 for D (5 bases). V lost 8 bases and J lost 1, with 11 bases in between. This CDR3 has 12 residues. CDR1 and CDR2 from the germline V gene are GTSNPN and SVGIG (reference sequence).

The CDR3 reads CASMSGYGYTF. The CDR3 coding sequence is TGTGCCAGCATGTCGGGCTATGGCTACACCTTC. The chain employs TRBV28 and TRBJ1-2; D gene unclear. The CDR3 loop spans 11 amino acids. The V end was cut by 7 bases, the J end by 4 bases, with 7 bases between. Germline V gene data show CDR1 as MDHEN and CDR2 as SYDVKM.

The V gene is TRBV7-8, the J gene TRBJ1-2; D is uncertain. In germline, CDR1 is SGHVS, CDR2 FQNEAQ. V dropped 6 bases and J dropped 6 bases, with 14 bases sitting between them. This CDR3 is built from 13 residues. For the CDR3, the DNA is TGTGCCAGCAGGAAAAGCGGCGATCATGGCTACACCTTC. Amino acids: CASRKSGDHGYTF. The full variable domain, rest sourced from reference TRBV7-8 and TRBJ1-2, is GAGVSQSPRYKVAKRGQDVALRCDPISGHVSLFWYQQALGQGPEFLTYFQNEAQLDKSGLPSDRFFAERPEGSVSTLKIQRTQQEDSAVYLCASRKSGDHGYTFGSGTRLTVV.

J is TRBJ2-2 and V is TRBV7-2; the match to TRBD2 covers 9 bases. CDR1 is SGHTA and CDR2 is FQGNSA in the germline V gene. This CDR3 is 15 amino acids long. The junction had 5 bases not matched to a gene; V was cut back by 5 bases and J by 4 bases. In DNA form, the CDR3 reads TGTGCCAGCAGCCCGCCTAGCGGGGTCACCGGGGAGCTGTTTTTT. It yields the protein CASSPPSGVTGELFF.

The V and J genes are TRBV19 and TRBJ2-2; tentatively, D is TRBD1 (6 bases). V gave up 7 bases and J gave up 3 bases, with 12 bases separating them. The CDR3 is made up of 14 amino acids. Germline lookup yields CDR1 LNHDA and CDR2 SQIVND (reference sequence). The CDR3, as DNA: TGTGCCAGTACCCCCCGGACAGACACCGGGGAGCTGTTTTTT. Translated: CASTPRTDTGELFF.

CDR3 nucleotide sequence: TGTGCCAGCAGTTACAGGGGCGGCTACACCTTC. The encoded protein is CASSYRGGYTF. This chain links TRBV6-5 with TRBJ1-2; the D gene is possibly TRBD1 (5 bases). The CDR3 covers 11 residues. Germline assignment: CDR1 MNHEY and CDR2 SVGAGI. V was trimmed by 2 bases and J by 8 bases, leaving 6 bases between them.

This sequence joins TRBV5-4 and TRBJ1-6, with 9 bases matching TRBD1. This CDR3 region has 14 residues. V lost 4 bases and J lost 8; bases outside the gene matches: 4. Germline CDR1 SGHNT, CDR2 YYREEE (reference sequence). CDR3 nucleotide sequence: TGTGCCAGCAGCCCGACAGGGGGACATTCACCCCTCCACTTT. Encoded protein: CASSPTGGHSPLHF.

About this clone: Different DNA sequences within this sample yield the same CDR3. This chain joins TRBV5-1 and TRBJ2-7; a possible D gene is TRBD2 (5 bases). Trimming took off 4 bases at V and 6 bases at J, with 14 bases between the two ends. The CDR3 is 13 residues long. Germline values: CDR1 SGHRS, CDR2 YFSETQ. The CDR3 region has the DNA TGCGCCAGCAGCCACCCAGTAGGGAGCGAGCAGTACTTC. It encodes CASSHPVGSEQYF.

This sequence joins TRBV25-1 and TRBJ1-3; 9 bases are shared with TRBD1. The germline V gene encodes CDR1 MGHDK and CDR2 SYGVNS. This CDR3 is built from 16 residues. V lost 4 bases, J lost 0 bases, and 4 bases stayed unmatched. The CDR3 loop is CASSASDRGSGNTIYF. DNA for the CDR3: TGTGCCAGCAGTGCTTCGGACAGGGGCTCTGGAAACACCATATATTTT.

V is TRBV20-1 and J is TRBJ2-2; no reliable D call. Germline CDR1 DFQATT, CDR2 SNEGSKA (reference sequence). Deletions cut 6 bases from V and 3 bases from J, with 5 bases between. This CDR3 contains 11 residues. The CDR3 here is CSAHDTGELFF. CDR3 in DNA: TGCAGTGCACACGACACCGGGGAGCTGTTTTTT.

V is TRBV10-3 and J is TRBJ2-7; maybe TRBD2 (6 bases). The CDR3 runs 14 residues. V lost 2 bases, J lost 2 bases, and 10 bases lay in between. CDR1 is ENHRY and CDR2 is SYGVKD in the germline V gene. The DNA for the CDR3 is TGTGCCATCAGTGAGGCGGGACCTCCCTACGAGCAGTACTTC. Its protein is CAISEAGPPYEQYF.

The chain carries TRBV5-6 and TRBJ1-6; D perhaps matches TRBD1 (6 bases). V shed 1 base and J shed 5 bases, with 10 bases lying between them. The germline V gene has CDR1 SGHDT and CDR2 YYEEEE. This CDR3 region has 15 residues. The CDR3 protein is CASSLYRAHNSPLHF. CDR3 nucleotide sequence: TGTGCCAGCAGCTTGTACAGGGCCCATAATTCACCCCTCCACTTT.

The chain has TRBV19 and TRBJ1-6, with D unclear. There are 14 residues in the CDR3. V lost 0 bases and J lost 7, with 7 bases in between. Germline V CDR1 and CDR2: LNHDA, SQIVND (reference sequence). The CDR3 sequence: CASSIETGNSPLHF. The DNA for the CDR3 is TGTGCCAGTAGTATAGAAACGGGAAATTCACCCCTCCACTTT.

The chain recombines TRBV28 with TRBJ1-1, with TRBD1 as a possible D gene (6 bases). The CDR3 has 15 amino acids. V lost 5 bases and J 2 bases, leaving 15 bases between the germline ends. Per the germline V gene, CDR1 is MDHEN and CDR2 is SYDVKM. Written as DNA, the CDR3 is TGTGCCAGCAGTGCTTTGGACAGTTTTAACACTGAAGCTTTCTTT. Translated, it gives CASSALDSFNTEAFF. Full variable domain (missing parts from reference TRBV28 and TRBJ1-1): DVKVTQSSRYLVKRTGEKVFLECVQDMDHENMFWYRQDPGLGLRLIYFSYDVKMKEKGDIPEGYSVSREKKERFSLILESASTNQTSMYLCASSALDSFNTEAFFGQGTRLTVV.

V usage is TRBV29-1 and J usage is TRBJ1-1; D not resolved. The germline V gene has CDR1 SQVTM and CDR2 ANQGSEA. The CDR3 runs to 12 residues. V lost 4 bases and J 3 bases, leaving 9 bases between the germline ends. CDR3 nucleotides: TGCAGCGTTGCCCACCGCGACACTGAAGCTTTCTTT. Encoded protein: CSVAHRDTEAFF.

The rearrangement links TRBV12-5 to TRBJ2-1; D gene unclear. Germline lookup yields CDR1 LGHNT and CDR2 FRNRAP. This CDR3 is 11 amino acids long. V dropped 3 bases and J dropped 10 bases, with 7 bases sitting between them. As DNA, the CDR3 is TGTGCTAGTGGTTTCGGGTGGGAGCAGTTCTTC. This translates into CASGFGWEQFF.

The CDR3 loop reads CASSGRGALNQPQHF. CDR3 in DNA: TGTGCCAGCAGCGGAAGGGGCGCCCTCAATCAGCCCCAGCATTTT. The V and J genes are TRBV9 and TRBJ1-5; possible D gene TRBD1, 5 bases. The V end lost 3 bases, the J end lost 3 bases, and 13 bases lay between the germline ends. The CDR3 consists of 15 residues. Germline assignment: CDR1 SGDLS and CDR2 YYNGEE.

The CDR3 loop reads CASSPQGENTEAFF. As DNA, the CDR3 is TGCGCCAGCAGCCCACAGGGGGAGAACACTGAAGCTTTCTTT. This chain connects TRBV5-1 to TRBJ1-1; 8 bases are a match to TRBD1. The length of the CDR3 is 14 residues. Trimming at V came to 4 bases and at J to 1 base, leaving 3 bases not matched to a gene. The germline V gene encodes CDR1 SGHRS and CDR2 YFSETQ.

V gene TRBV6-4 combines with J gene TRBJ2-7; TRBD2 matches 7 bases. CDR1 and CDR2 (germline): MRHNA, SNTAGT. The length of the CDR3 is 13 residues. V shed 5 bases and J 12 bases; nucleotides not matched to a gene: 13. In DNA, the CDR3 is TGTGCCAGCAGTACGGTGGGAGCGGGGCGGATGTACTTC. It codes for CASSTVGAGRMYF.

The rearrangement joins TRBV18 to TRBJ2-2; maybe TRBD1 (5 bases). Germline V CDR1 and CDR2: KGHSH, LQKENI. V lost 5 bases and J 8 bases, leaving 18 bases between the germline ends. This CDR3 comprises 15 residues. In DNA, the CDR3 is TGTGCCAGCTCAGTGAGGACACTACCCGAAGGGGAGCTGTTTTTT. This gives the protein CASSVRTLPEGELFF.

The chain has TRBV30 and TRBJ2-7, with TRBD2 matching over 7 bases. Losses at the gene ends were 5 bases for V and 3 bases for J; bases not matched to a gene: 4. CDR1 GTSNPN and CDR2 SVGIG come from the germline V gene (reference sequence). This CDR3 has 12 residues. CDR3 sequence reads: CAWERGIYEQYF. CDR3 sequence (DNA): TGTGCCTGGGAGCGGGGAATCTACGAGCAGTACTTC.

This clone turned up a few times. The chain combines TRBV6-5 with TRBJ1-3, with unresolved D. With 3 bases removed from V and 2 bases from J, the gap between germline ends came to 11 bases. This CDR3 is built from 15 residues. The germline V gene has CDR1 MNHEY and CDR2 SVGAGI. In nucleotides, the CDR3 is TGTGCCAGCAGTTATCAATACAGCCCTGGAAACACCATATATTTT. Residues: CASSYQYSPGNTIYF.

This chain connects TRBV6-4 to TRBJ2-6; possibly TRBD1 for D (6 bases). V was shortened by 3 bases and J by 0 bases, with 12 bases between the two germline ends. The germline V gene has CDR1 MRHNA and CDR2 SNTAGT. The CDR3 is 17 residues long. The CDR3 sequence: CASSEEADSSGANVLTF. As DNA, the CDR3 is TGTGCCAGCAGTGAGGAGGCGGACAGCTCTGGGGCCAACGTCCTGACTTTC.